This is a list of T cell receptor beta chains from one sample in a study of blood T cell repertoires in COVID-19. Repertoires were generated with immunoSEQ multiplex PCR, while TCRdb's copy carries only in-frame clones and drops some. Counted here are more than 95,000 clones, 65% to 90% occurring once; the ten biggest clones make up just over 6.5%. The sequenced sample was peripheral blood. These receptor sequences come from a man aged 80 or over with active or convalescent COVID-19. The CDR3 runs from the conserved cysteine through the conserved F or W.

J gene: TRBJ1-5
V gene: TRBV15
CDR3 protein: CATSRLGEGDRGPGNQPQHF

J gene: TRBJ1-2
V gene: TRBV28
CDR3 protein: CASSRTGQDVYGYTF

J gene: TRBJ1-2
V gene: TRBV28
CDR3 protein: CASSFQGIYGYTF

J gene: TRBJ2-1
V gene: TRBV6-5
CDR3 protein: CASSSQASGPYNEQFF

J gene: TRBJ2-3
V gene: TRBV5-1
CDR3 protein: CASSPGTGLLTDTQYF

J gene: TRBJ2-2
V gene: TRBV7-2
CDR3 protein: CASSLRERGNTGELFF

J gene: TRBJ1-1
V gene: TRBV6-2/TRBV6-3
CDR3 protein: CASSYSLQGWAEAFF

J gene: TRBJ2-1
V gene: TRBV25-1
CDR3 protein: CASSASGRSLEQFF

J gene: TRBJ1-4
V gene: TRBV9
CDR3 protein: CASSDPGTDNEKLFF

J gene: TRBJ2-7
V gene: TRBV9
CDR3 protein: CASSVDSRSYEQYF

J gene: TRBJ2-1
V gene: TRBV7-7
CDR3 protein: CASSSTGRDSYNEQFF

J gene: TRBJ1-5
V gene: TRBV9
CDR3 protein: CASSVDGLSNQPQHF

J gene: TRBJ1-6
V gene: TRBV4-1
CDR3 protein: CASSQDSQQISYNSPLHF

J gene: TRBJ2-7
V gene: TRBV10-3
CDR3 protein: CAISRGSSGSSYEQYF

J gene: TRBJ1-4
V gene: TRBV7-2
CDR3 protein: CASSFGQETGEKLFF

J gene: TRBJ1-5
V gene: TRBV10-3
CDR3 protein: CAISAGTGHQPQHF

J gene: TRBJ2-1
V gene: TRBV14
CDR3 protein: CASSQSPGTINEQFF

J gene: TRBJ1-6
V gene: TRBV30
CDR3 protein: CAWSGSYSGDRVHF

J gene: TRBJ2-1
V gene: TRBV6-1
CDR3 protein: CASSEVGGANYNEQFF

J gene: TRBJ2-5
V gene: TRBV14
CDR3 protein: CASSPGLGGAGTQYF

J gene: TRBJ2-7
V gene: TRBV30
CDR3 protein: CAWSSQVNGEQYF

J gene: TRBJ2-3
V gene: TRBV7-3
CDR3 protein: CASSLTSGVTDTQYF

J gene: TRBJ2-3
V gene: TRBV4-1
CDR3 protein: CASTRLAGSYTQYF

J gene: TRBJ1-4
V gene: TRBV7-8
CDR3 protein: CASRGTGGEKLFF

J gene: TRBJ1-2
V gene: TRBV7-2
CDR3 protein: CASSTQVINYGYTF

J gene: TRBJ1-2
V gene: TRBV7-2
CDR3 protein: CASSLVQGPYGYTF

J gene: TRBJ1-2
V gene: TRBV2
CDR3 protein: CASRQGVIDYGYTF

J gene: TRBJ1-2
V gene: TRBV10-3
CDR3 protein: CAISLTGANYGYTF

J gene: TRBJ2-1
V gene: TRBV5-4
CDR3 protein: CASTIAGGSYNEQFF

J gene: TRBJ2-2
V gene: TRBV6-2/TRBV6-3
CDR3 protein: CASSTKPGSFGRFTGELFF

J gene: TRBJ1-6
V gene: TRBV10-3
CDR3 protein: CAISEVVGVGISPLHF

J gene: TRBJ2-7
V gene: TRBV7-2
CDR3 protein: CASSWALEQYF

J gene: TRBJ1-6
V gene: TRBV18
CDR3 protein: CASSPELGGTGVNNSPLHF

J gene: TRBJ1-2
V gene: TRBV28
CDR3 protein: CASSSGGGEPYGYTF